Sequencing of this T cell receptor beta chain was carried out in a study of blood T cell repertoires in COVID-19. About the research overall: T cells, B-cell-depleted T cells, or PBMCs provided the cDNA or gDNA that served as material.

The CDR3 length is 16 residues. CDR1 is SGHRS and CDR2 is YFSETQ in the germline V gene. V gave up 0 bases and J gave up 3 bases, with 15 bases separating them. In the authors' methods: Amplified reference gene primers provided the basis for estimating nucleated cell counts. TCRdb's copy holds only in-frame clones and misses some; the assay was immunoSEQ multiplex PCR. The DNA was the basis for D and trimming; V, J and clone size are from that table. Of approximately 60,000 clones detected, around 80% appear once; the ten largest clones hold roughly 21%. This clonotype was sampled from a woman of 80 years or more with active or convalescent COVID-19. The chain uses TRBV5-1 and TRBJ1-2, with D possibly matching TRBD1 (5 bases). Sequencing was performed on peripheral blood. This CDR3 is CASSLAGAGLDYGYTF. CDR3 DNA sequence: TGCGCCAGCAGCTTGGCGGGAGCGGGGCTGGACTATGGCTACACCTTC.